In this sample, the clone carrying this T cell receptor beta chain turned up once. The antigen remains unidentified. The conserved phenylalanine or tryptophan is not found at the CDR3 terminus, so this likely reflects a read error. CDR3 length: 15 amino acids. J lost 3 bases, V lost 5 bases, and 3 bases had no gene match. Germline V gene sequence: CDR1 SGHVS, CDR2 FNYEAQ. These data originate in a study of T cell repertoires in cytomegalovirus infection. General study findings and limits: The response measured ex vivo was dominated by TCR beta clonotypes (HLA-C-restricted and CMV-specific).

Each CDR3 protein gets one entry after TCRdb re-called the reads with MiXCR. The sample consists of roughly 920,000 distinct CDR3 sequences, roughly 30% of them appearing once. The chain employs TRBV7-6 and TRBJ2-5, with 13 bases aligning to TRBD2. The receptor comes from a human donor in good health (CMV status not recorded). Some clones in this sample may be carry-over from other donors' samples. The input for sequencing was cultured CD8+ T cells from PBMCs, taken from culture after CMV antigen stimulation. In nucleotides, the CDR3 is TGTGCCAGCAGCATAGGGACTAGCGGGGAAGAGACCCAGTACTTA. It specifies CASSIGTSGEETQYL.